This TCR beta chain was recorded in a study of blood T cell repertoires in COVID-19. Looking at the study overall: COVID-19 samples collected from the United States, Italy and Spain covered acute and convalescent phases. The cDNA or gDNA used as material had been derived from T cells, B-cell-depleted T cells, or PBMCs.

In its sample, this clone was seen once. Seattle patient enrollment occurred during active infection, with longitudinal follow-up thereafter. The CDR3 loop spans 18 amino acids. Germline V gene lookup returns CDR1 MNHEY and CDR2 SMNVEV (reference sequence). The V gene lost 0 bases and the J gene lost 0 bases, with 14 bases spanning the gap. Per the original data handling: Cell counts per sample came from amplifying reference gene primers. Sequencing used immunoSEQ multiplex PCR; TCRdb keeps in-frame clones, though not all of them. V and J calls and clone size are given by that table; D and trimming were obtained from the DNA. The sample holds a few hundred thousand clones, around 90% seen once.

This receptor was identified in a woman aged 70-85 years with COVID-19, enrolled during active disease. Sequencing input: peripheral blood. The chain combines TRBV27 with TRBJ1-4, with D unresolved. For the CDR3, the DNA is TGTGCCAGCAGTTTATCAGTGTTGACTCCAACAACTAATGAAAAACTGTTTTTT. Its translation is CASSLSVLTPTTNEKLFF. The variable domain in full, with the rest retrieved from reference TRBV27 and TRBJ1-4, is EAQVTQNPRYLITVTGKKLTVTCSQNMNHEYMSWYRQDPGLGLRQIYYSMNVEVTDKGDVPEGYKVSRKEKRNFPLILESPSPNQTSLYFCASSLSVLTPTTNEKLFFGSGTQLSVL.